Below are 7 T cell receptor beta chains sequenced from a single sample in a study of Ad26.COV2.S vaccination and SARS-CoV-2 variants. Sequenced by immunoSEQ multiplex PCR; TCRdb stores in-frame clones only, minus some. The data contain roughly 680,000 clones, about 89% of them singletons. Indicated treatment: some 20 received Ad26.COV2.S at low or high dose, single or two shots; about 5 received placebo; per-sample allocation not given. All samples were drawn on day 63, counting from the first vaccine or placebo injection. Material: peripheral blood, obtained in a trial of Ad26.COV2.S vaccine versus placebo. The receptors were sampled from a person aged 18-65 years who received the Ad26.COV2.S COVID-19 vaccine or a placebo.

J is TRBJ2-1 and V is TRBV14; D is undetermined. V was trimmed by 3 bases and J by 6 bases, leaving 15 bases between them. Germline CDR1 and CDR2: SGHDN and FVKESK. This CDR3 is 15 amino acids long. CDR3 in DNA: TGTGCCAGCAGCCAGGAAACGCTCCCCCGCAATGAGCAGTTCTTC. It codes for CASSQETLPRNEQFF.

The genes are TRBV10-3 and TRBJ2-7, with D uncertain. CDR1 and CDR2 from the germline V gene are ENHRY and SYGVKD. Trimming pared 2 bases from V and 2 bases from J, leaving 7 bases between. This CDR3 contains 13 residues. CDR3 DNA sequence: TGTGCCATCAGTGAGGGACGGACCTACGAGCAGTACTTC. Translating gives CAISEGRTYEQYF.

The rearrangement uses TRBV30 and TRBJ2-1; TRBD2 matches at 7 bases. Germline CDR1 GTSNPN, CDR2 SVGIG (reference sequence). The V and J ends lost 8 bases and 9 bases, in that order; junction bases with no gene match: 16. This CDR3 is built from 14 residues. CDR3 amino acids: CALQRGSAAGEQFF. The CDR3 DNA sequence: TGTGCCCTGCAGCGGGGTTCCGCGGCCGGTGAGCAGTTCTTC. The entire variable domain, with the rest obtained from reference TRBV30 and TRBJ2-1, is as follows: SQTIHQWPATLVQPVGSPLSLECTVEGTSNPNLYWYRQAAGRGLQLLFYSVGIGQISSEVPQNLSASRPQDRQFILSSKKLLLSDSGFYLCALQRGSAAGEQFFGPGTRLTVL.

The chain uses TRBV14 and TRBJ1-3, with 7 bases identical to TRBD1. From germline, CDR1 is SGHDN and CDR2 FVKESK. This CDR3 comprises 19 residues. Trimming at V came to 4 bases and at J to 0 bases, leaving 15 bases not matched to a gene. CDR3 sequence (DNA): TGTGCCAGCAGCCGAGTCCCGGGACAGCCTCCGGTCTCTGGAAACACCATATATTTT. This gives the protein CASSRVPGQPPVSGNTIYF. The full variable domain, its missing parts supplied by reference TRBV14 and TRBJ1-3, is EAGVTQFPSHSVIEKGQTVTLRCDPISGHDNLYWYRRVMGKEIKFLLHFVKESKQDESGMPNNRFLAERTGGTYSTLKVQPAELEDSGVYFCASSRVPGQPPVSGNTIYFGEGSWLTVV.

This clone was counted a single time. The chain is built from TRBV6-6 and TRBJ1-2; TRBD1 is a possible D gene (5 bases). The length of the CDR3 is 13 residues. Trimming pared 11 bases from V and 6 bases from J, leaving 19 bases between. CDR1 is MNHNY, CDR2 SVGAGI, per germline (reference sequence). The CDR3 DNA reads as TGTGCCGCCAAAACGGGGGGTTCGGATGGCTACACCTTC. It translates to CAAKTGGSDGYTF.

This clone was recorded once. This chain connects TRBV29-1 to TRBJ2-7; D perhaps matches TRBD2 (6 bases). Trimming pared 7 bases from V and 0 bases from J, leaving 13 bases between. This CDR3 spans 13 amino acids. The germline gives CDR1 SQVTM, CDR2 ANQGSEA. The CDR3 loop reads CSGRDPLSYEQYF. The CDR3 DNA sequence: TGCAGCGGGCGGGACCCCCTCTCCTACGAGCAGTACTTC.

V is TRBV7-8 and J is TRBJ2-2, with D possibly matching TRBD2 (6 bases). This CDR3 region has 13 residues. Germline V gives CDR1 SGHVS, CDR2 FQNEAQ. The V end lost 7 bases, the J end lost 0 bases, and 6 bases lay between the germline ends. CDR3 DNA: TGTGCCAGCACTAGCGCGAACACCGGGGAGCTGTTTTTT. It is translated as CASTSANTGELFF.